The 19 T cell receptor beta chains in this list originate from one sample, sequenced in a study of T cell responses to AZD1222 COVID-19 vaccine. Sequencing was performed with immunoSEQ multiplex PCR; in TCRdb, only in-frame clones are kept and a portion is missing. The profile shows tens of thousands of clones, 70% to 90% of them singletons. The sample consisted of peripheral blood, taken on day 0 of MenACWY control vaccination. Receptors originate from an adult in good health.

The V and J genes are TRBV10-2 and TRBJ1-1; D call uncertain. The germline V gene has CDR1 WSHSY and CDR2 SAAADI. This CDR3 has 13 residues. V shed 5 bases and J shed 0 bases, with 7 bases lying between them. The CDR3 DNA reads as TGCGCCAGCAGTATAAACGTGAACACTGAAGCTTTCTTT. This translates into CASSINVNTEAFF.

V and J are TRBV3-1 (or the pseudogene TRBV3-2) and TRBJ1-6; D is possibly TRBD1 (5 bases). The germline CDR1 and CDR2 sequences are LGHDT and YNNKEL (reference sequence). Trimming shortened V by 0 bases and J by 9 bases, and 6 bases separated the two germline ends. The CDR3 is 13 amino acids. CDR3 sequence: CASSQDRVSPLHF. The CDR3 DNA reads as TGTGCCAGCAGCCAAGACAGGGTTTCACCCCTCCACTTT.

V gene TRBV10-3 combines with J gene TRBJ1-6, with D possibly being TRBD1 (6 bases). Looked up from germline, CDR1 is ENHRY and CDR2 is SYGVKD. The CDR3 runs to 14 residues. Trimming removed 7 bases from V and 5 bases from J, with 12 bases in between. Here the CDR3 reads CAIKRTADNSPLHF. The DNA for the CDR3 is TGTGCCATCAAACGGACAGCGGATAATTCACCCCTCCACTTT.

This clone was detected a few times. The J gene is TRBJ1-1, the V gene TRBV30; D perhaps matches TRBD1 (6 bases). The CDR3 has 13 amino acids. The germline V and J ends were trimmed by 4 bases and 1 base, with 10 bases remaining between them. Germline CDR1 reads GTSNPN; CDR2 reads SVGIG (reference sequence). CDR3 nucleotide sequence: TGTGCCTGGAACAGGGTCACGAACACTGAAGCTTTCTTT. Protein product: CAWNRVTNTEAFF.

This clone was counted a few times. The V call is TRBV6-5, the J call TRBJ2-2; D unclear. V shed 3 bases and J shed 5 bases, with 10 bases lying between them. Germline values: CDR1 MNHEY, CDR2 SVGAGI. There are 14 residues in the CDR3. The CDR3 here is CASSYKPGTGELFF. CDR3 coding DNA: TGTGCCAGCAGTTATAAACCCGGAACCGGGGAGCTGTTTTTT.

In nucleotides, the CDR3 is TGTGCCAGCAGCTTGGATGGGGCAGGGGCAGTAGGTGGCTACACCTTC. Its protein is CASSLDGAGAVGGYTF. This chain joins TRBV5-6 and TRBJ1-2; D is perhaps TRBD1 (6 bases). The ends were cut back, 0 bases at V and 7 bases at J, with 19 bases in the middle. The CDR3 consists of 16 residues. The germline gives CDR1 SGHDT, CDR2 YYEEEE.

CDR3 residues: CASSSRGGTTNEKLFF. The CDR3 nucleotides are TGTGCCAGCAGCTCCCGGGGGGGTACCACTAATGAAAAACTGTTTTTT. The rearrangement links TRBV9 to TRBJ1-4; a weak D match, TRBD1 (5 bases). This CDR3 has 16 amino acids. The germline gives CDR1 SGDLS, CDR2 YYNGEE. V was shortened by 4 bases and J by 2 bases, with 15 bases between the two germline ends.

The chain is built from TRBV9 and TRBJ1-2; D perhaps matches TRBD1 (5 bases). Germline V lookup: CDR1 SGDLS, CDR2 YYNGEE. Trimming removed 0 bases at V and 8 bases at J, with 11 bases between. The CDR3 extends over 13 amino acids. This CDR3 reads CASSVVSGRGYTF. The CDR3 bases are TGTGCCAGCAGCGTAGTGTCAGGGCGCGGCTACACCTTC.

The gene calls are TRBV6-1 and TRBJ2-5; D unresolved. Trimming took off 2 bases at V and 4 bases at J, with 11 bases between the two ends. There are 14 residues in the CDR3. Germline-derived CDR1 and CDR2 are MNHNS and SASEGT. This chain's CDR3 is CASSEYRQLETQYF. The CDR3, as DNA: TGTGCCAGCAGTGAATATAGGCAGCTAGAGACCCAGTACTTC.

This chain joins TRBV6-2 or TRBV6-3 and TRBJ1-4; D is unresolved. With 0 bases removed from V and 0 bases from J, the gap between germline ends came to 11 bases. From germline, CDR1 is MNHEY and CDR2 SVGEGT. The CDR3 covers 17 residues. The CDR3 is CASSYSTRRSTNEKLFF. DNA of the CDR3: TGTGCCAGCAGTTACTCGACCCGAAGATCAACTAATGAAAAACTGTTTTTT.

The chain uses TRBV9 and TRBJ2-3; 9 bases fit TRBD1. Germline V lookup: CDR1 SGDLS, CDR2 YYNGEE. This CDR3 is built from 15 residues. The V gene end was trimmed by 3 bases and the J gene end by 4 bases; junction bases not matched to a gene: 6. CDR3 protein: CASSANRGRADTQYF. The CDR3 bases are TGTGCCAGCAGCGCGAACAGGGGGCGAGCAGATACGCAGTATTTT.

The chain employs TRBV14 and TRBJ2-1; TRBD2 might be the D (7 bases). Germline CDR1 SGHDN, CDR2 FVKESK. Trimming cost V 5 bases and J 3 bases, with 14 bases left between them. CDR3 size: 15 residues. DNA of the CDR3: TGTGCCAGCAGCTTTGGGGGGGCCAGCTACAATGAGCAGTTCTTC. Its translation is CASSFGGASYNEQFF.

The chain joins TRBV7-2 to TRBJ1-6; possibly TRBD1 for D (6 bases). V lost 1 base to trimming and J lost 5 bases, with 9 bases between them. The CDR3 loop spans 15 amino acids. Germline V gene data show CDR1 as SGHTA and CDR2 as FQGNSA. The CDR3 loop reads CASSLVTGNNSPLHF. CDR3 DNA: TGTGCCAGCAGCTTAGTTACAGGGAATAATTCACCCCTCCACTTT.

In its sample, this clone ranks as medium-sized. The V gene is TRBV6-5, the J gene TRBJ2-7, with 9 bases aligning to TRBD1. Germline loops: CDR1 MNHEY, CDR2 SVGAGI. The CDR3 covers 16 residues. The ends lost 0 bases at V and 1 base at J; junction bases unmatched: 4. The DNA of the CDR3 is TGTGCCAGCAGTTACTCCCGGACAGGGGATTCCTACGAGCAGTACTTC. It encodes CASSYSRTGDSYEQYF.

J is TRBJ1-5 and V is TRBV28; the D gene is possibly TRBD1 (6 bases). Germline V gene data show CDR1 as MDHEN and CDR2 as SYDVKM. Trimming took 6 bases from V and 1 from J, leaving 13 bases between them. The CDR3 is 15 amino acids. In DNA, the CDR3 is TGTGCCAGCAGCCTCTTAGGGGGGAGCAATCAGCCCCAGCATTTT. This sequence encodes CASSLLGGSNQPQHF. The full variable domain, rest sourced from reference TRBV28 and TRBJ1-5, is DVKVTQSSRYLVKRTGEKVFLECVQDMDHENMFWYRQDPGLGLRLIYFSYDVKMKEKGDIPEGYSVSREKKERFSLILESASTNQTSMYLCASSLLGGSNQPQHFGDGTRLSIL.

This rearrangement joins TRBV3-1 (or the pseudogene TRBV3-2) to TRBJ1-1; D uncertain. The CDR3 is 16 amino acids. The germline V and J ends were trimmed by 0 bases and 0 bases, with 11 bases remaining between them. CDR1 LGHDT and CDR2 YNNKEL come from the germline V gene (reference sequence). The CDR3 spells CASSQDSTAVNTEAFF. CDR3 DNA: TGTGCCAGCAGCCAAGATTCGACGGCGGTGAACACTGAAGCTTTCTTT.

V and J are TRBV11-3 and TRBJ2-7; TRBD2 agrees at 9 bases. The CDR3 extends over 19 amino acids. V lost 0 bases to trimming and J lost 2 bases; unmatched junction nucleotides: 14. Germline CDR1 and CDR2: SGHNT and YENEEA. CDR3 sequence reads: CASSLESSGGLTLPYEQYF. The CDR3 DNA reads TGTGCCAGCAGCTTAGAATCCAGCGGGGGGCTAACCTTACCCTACGAGCAGTACTTC.

The rearrangement joins TRBV29-1 to TRBJ2-1, with D unresolved. The CDR3 covers 10 residues. Trimming pared 4 bases from V and 6 bases from J, leaving 4 bases between. Germline V lookup: CDR1 SQVTM, CDR2 ANQGSEA. The DNA of the CDR3 is TGCAGCGTTGGTGCCAATGAGCAGTTCTTC. This sequence encodes CSVGANEQFF.

The chain joins TRBV5-5 to TRBJ1-2, with D possibly TRBD1 on 6 matching bases. Between the trimmed V and J ends, which lost 0 bases and 6 bases, there was a span of 9 bases. The CDR3 has 13 amino acids. CDR1 SGHKS and CDR2 YYEKEE come from the germline V gene (reference sequence). CDR3 region: CASSLGQVDGYTF. CDR3 DNA sequence: TGTGCCAGCAGCTTGGGACAGGTCGATGGCTACACCTTC. The full variable domain, in which reference TRBV5-5 and TRBJ1-2 provide the parts outside the CDR3, is DAGVTQSPTHLIKTRGQQVTLRCSPISGHKSVSWYQQVLGQGPQFIFQYYEKEERGRGNFPDRFSARQFPNYSSELNVNALLLGDSALYLCASSLGQVDGYTFGSGTRLTVV.